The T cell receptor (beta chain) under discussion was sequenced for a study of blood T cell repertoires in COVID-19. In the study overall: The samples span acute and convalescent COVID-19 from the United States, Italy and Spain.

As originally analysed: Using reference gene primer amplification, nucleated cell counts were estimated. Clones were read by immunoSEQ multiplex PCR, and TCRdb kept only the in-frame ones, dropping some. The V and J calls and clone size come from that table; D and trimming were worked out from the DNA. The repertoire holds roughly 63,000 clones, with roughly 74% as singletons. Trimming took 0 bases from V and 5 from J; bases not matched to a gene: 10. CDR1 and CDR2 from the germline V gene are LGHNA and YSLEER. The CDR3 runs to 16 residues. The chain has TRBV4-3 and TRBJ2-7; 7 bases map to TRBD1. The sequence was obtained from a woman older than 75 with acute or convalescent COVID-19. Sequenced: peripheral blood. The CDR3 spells CASSQEAAGGFDEQYF. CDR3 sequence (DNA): TGCGCCAGCAGCCAAGAGGCGGCAGGGGGTTTCGACGAGCAGTACTTC.